The 25 T cell receptor beta chains listed next were all sequenced from one sample in a study of technical replicates of blood from a few donors. Here immunoSEQ multiplex PCR was the method, and the copy in TCRdb shows in-frame clones only, minus some. The table includes approximately 79,000 clones, roughly 90% detected once. Material: T cells isolated from PBMCs. These receptors were taken from a human donor in good health.

The V gene is TRBV28, the J gene TRBJ1-1; the D is unclear. Deletions cut 8 bases from V and 5 bases from J, with 9 bases between. CDR3 length: 11 residues. Germline values: CDR1 MDHEN, CDR2 SYDVKM. The DNA for the CDR3 is TGTGCCAGCCGAACGGGGACTGAAGCTTTCTTT. This translates into CASRTGTEAFF.

This chain joins TRBV9 and TRBJ1-1, with D tentatively TRBD1 (5 bases). V dropped 0 bases and J dropped 5 bases, with 11 bases sitting between them. Looked up from germline, CDR1 is SGDLS and CDR2 is YYNGEE. This CDR3 is built from 14 residues. As DNA, the CDR3 is TGTGCCAGCAGCGTAGAAGGGGTTACTACTGAAGCTTTCTTT. Its translation: CASSVEGVTTEAFF.

The rearrangement links TRBV19 to TRBJ2-5; 8 bases are a match to TRBD2. Germline CDR1 reads LNHDA; CDR2 reads SQIVND (reference sequence). The V gene end was trimmed by 0 bases and the J gene end by 4 bases; junction bases not matched to a gene: 7. The CDR3 is 16 residues long. The CDR3 coding sequence is TGTGCCAGTAGTATAGATCATGACCTAGCGGGAGAGACCCAGTACTTC. This encodes CASSIDHDLAGETQYF.

The rearrangement uses TRBV29-1 and TRBJ2-7; TRBD1 matches at 9 bases. V dropped 5 bases and J dropped 2; count of bases not matched to a gene: 7. This CDR3 region has 14 residues. The germline V gene has CDR1 SQVTM and CDR2 ANQGSEA. This CDR3 is CSVSRGQGTYEQYF. As DNA, the CDR3 is TGCAGCGTTAGTAGAGGACAGGGGACCTACGAGCAGTACTTC.

The V and J genes are TRBV7-3 and TRBJ2-2; 8 nucleotides line up with TRBD1. Trimming removed 6 bases from V and 7 bases from J; junction bases left unmatched: 10. Germline V CDR1 and CDR2: SGHTA, FQGTGA. This CDR3 region has 15 residues. DNA of the CDR3: TGTGCCAGCAGTCCGTCAGGGGGCGAAGTCGGGGAGCTGTTTTTT. Protein sequence: CASSPSGGEVGELFF.

J is TRBJ2-7 and V is TRBV6-1; D perhaps matches TRBD1 (6 bases). Between the trimmed V and J ends, which lost 6 bases and 3 bases, there was a span of 18 bases. Germline V gives CDR1 MNHNS, CDR2 SASEGT. The CDR3 contains 15 residues. This CDR3 is CASSLTGPRFYEQYF. The CDR3 DNA is TGTGCCAGCAGCCTTACAGGGCCCCGCTTCTACGAGCAGTACTTC.

The V gene is TRBV9, the J gene TRBJ2-3; perhaps TRBD1 as D (5 bases). The CDR3 loop spans 15 amino acids. Trimming pared 2 bases from V and 2 bases from J, leaving 12 bases between. The germline CDR1 and CDR2 sequences are SGDLS and YYNGEE. CDR3 sequence (DNA): TGTGCCAGCAGCGTGCAGGGAATCAACACAGATACGCAGTATTTT. It is translated as CASSVQGINTDTQYF. Filled out from reference TRBV9 and TRBJ2-3, the complete variable domain reads DSGVTQTPKHLITATGQRVTLRCSPRSGDLSVYWYQQSLDQGLQFLIQYYNGEERAKGNILERFSAQQFPDLHSELNLSSLELGDSALYFCASSVQGINTDTQYFGPGTRLTVL.

The V gene is TRBV6-1, the J gene TRBJ2-7; TRBD1 aligns across 9 bases. The germline CDR1 and CDR2 sequences are MNHNS and SASEGT. This CDR3 spans 14 amino acids. The trim removed 7 bases at V and 0 bases at J, leaving 4 bases unmatched. The CDR3 region has the DNA TGTGCCAGCAACGCACAGGGGGCCTCCTACGAGCAGTACTTC. Amino acids: CASNAQGASYEQYF.

The genes are TRBV4-3 and TRBJ1-4, with a weak D call TRBD1 (6 bases). Deletions cut 0 bases from V and 7 bases from J, with 18 bases between. There are 17 residues in the CDR3. Germline CDR1 is LGHNA and CDR2 is YSLEER. The CDR3 DNA sequence: TGCGCCAGCAGCCAAGATTGGGTAGGACAGTCAACTGAAAAACTGTTTTTT. It encodes CASSQDWVGQSTEKLFF.

V and J are TRBV7-9 and TRBJ2-3; 7 bases are a match to TRBD1. CDR1 is SEHNR and CDR2 is FQNEAQ in the germline V gene (reference sequence). This CDR3 region has 14 residues. V shed 11 bases, J shed 5 bases, and the junction held 13 bases outside the gene matches. The CDR3 spells CAAVGTVGLDTQYF. In DNA, the CDR3 is TGTGCCGCCGTCGGGACAGTGGGATTAGATACGCAGTATTTT.

The chain uses TRBV4-3 and TRBJ1-4, with D perhaps TRBD1 (6 bases). Germline CDR1 is LGHNA and CDR2 is YSLEER. Between the trimmed V and J ends, which lost 1 base and 7 bases, there was a span of 13 bases. CDR3 length: 15 amino acids. The CDR3 reads CASSQGTGPFEKLFF. The CDR3 coding sequence is TGCGCCAGCAGCCAAGGAACAGGGCCGTTTGAAAAACTGTTTTTT.

The chain combines TRBV9 with TRBJ2-5; D is perhaps TRBD1 (5 bases). The CDR3 is 16 amino acids. Per the germline V gene, CDR1 is SGDLS and CDR2 is YYNGEE. V lost 0 bases and J lost 5, with 17 bases in between. In DNA form, the CDR3 reads TGTGCCAGCAGCGTAGAAGAAGGCAGGGTACTCGAGACCCAGTACTTC. It encodes CASSVEEGRVLETQYF.

The chain couples TRBV5-1 to TRBJ2-5, with D maybe TRBD1 (6 bases). Germline CDR1 reads SGHRS; CDR2 reads YFSETQ. V was clipped by 9 bases and J by 4 bases, with 19 bases between them. There are 14 residues in the CDR3. The CDR3 DNA sequence: TGCGCCACGTCTCGGGACACTCAGCGAGAGACCCAGTACTTC. Its translation: CATSRDTQRETQYF.

The gene calls are TRBV5-1 and TRBJ2-7; 12 nucleotides agree with TRBD2. Germline CDR1 is SGHRS and CDR2 is YFSETQ. V trimming: 0 bases; J trimming: 4 bases; junction bases outside the gene matches: 5. This CDR3 is 16 amino acids long. The CDR3 bases are TGCGCCAGCAGCTTGGGGGGGACTAGCGGGCAGTACGAGCAGTACTTC. It is translated as CASSLGGTSGQYEQYF.

V usage is TRBV19 and J usage is TRBJ2-7, with TRBD2 matching over 10 bases. The germline V gene has CDR1 LNHDA and CDR2 SQIVND (reference sequence). This CDR3 is built from 16 residues. Germline trimming cut 4 bases from V and 0 bases from J; bases unmatched to any gene: 6. The CDR3 spells CASSSWTSGSSYEQYF. Written as DNA, the CDR3 is TGTGCCAGTAGTAGTTGGACTAGCGGAAGCTCCTACGAGCAGTACTTC.

The V call is TRBV10-3, the J call TRBJ1-1, with 9 positions matching TRBD1. CDR1 and CDR2 from the germline V gene are ENHRY and SYGVKD. Trimming removed 5 bases from V and 8 bases from J; junction bases left unmatched: 18. CDR3 length equals 17 residues. The CDR3 spells CAISSGTGFGRTGEAFF. CDR3 DNA: TGTGCCATCAGTTCCGGGACAGGGTTTGGGAGAACGGGGGAAGCTTTCTTT.

This clone showed up just once. This chain links TRBV5-6 with TRBJ2-3; TRBD2 matches at 8 bases. Germline V gene lookup returns CDR1 SGHDT and CDR2 YYEEEE. V dropped 4 bases and J dropped 1; count of bases not matched to a gene: 5. This CDR3 has 15 residues. The CDR3 nucleotides are TGTGCCAGCAGCGGACCGGGACTAGGCACAGATACGCAGTATTTT. Amino acids: CASSGPGLGTDTQYF.

The chain combines TRBV4-2 with TRBJ2-2, with TRBD2 identical over 7 bases. The V gene end was trimmed by 3 bases and the J gene end by 5 bases; junction bases not matched to a gene: 12. Germline CDR1 and CDR2: LGHNA and YNFKEQ. CDR3 size: 17 residues. CDR3 bases: TGTGCCAGCAGCCAGAATAGGTGGGAGGGCGGGACCGGGGAGCTGTTTTTT. Residues: CASSQNRWEGGTGELFF.

The chain employs TRBV5-6 and TRBJ1-3, with 8 bases aligning to TRBD1. The junction had 2 bases not matched to a gene; V was cut back by 4 bases and J by 2 bases. Germline CDR1 is SGHDT and CDR2 is YYEEEE. The CDR3 is made up of 14 amino acids. The CDR3 DNA reads as TGTGCCAGCAGCGTACAGGGGGCTGGAAACACCATATATTTT. Amino acids: CASSVQGAGNTIYF.

The gene calls are TRBV6-1 and TRBJ1-5; D perhaps matches TRBD1 (5 bases). Trimming cost V 5 bases and J 3 bases, with 11 bases left between them. This CDR3 region has 14 residues. Per germline, CDR1 MNHNS and CDR2 SASEGT. DNA for the CDR3: TGTGCCAGCAGTTTTGACAGAACCAATCAGCCCCAGCATTTT. Translation: CASSFDRTNQPQHF.

This clone was seen once. V gene TRBV6-5 combines with J gene TRBJ2-1, with D tentatively TRBD2 (6 bases). The V and J ends lost 4 bases and 8 bases respectively, with 21 bases between them. The germline V gene has CDR1 MNHEY and CDR2 SVGAGI. The CDR3 loop spans 16 amino acids. For the CDR3, the DNA is TGTGCCAGCAGTTCTACGGGACTCTTAGTCACCGATGAGCAGTTCTTC. The encoded protein is CASSSTGLLVTDEQFF.

In this sample, this clone turned up once. This rearrangement joins TRBV5-1 to TRBJ2-1, with TRBD2 matching over 10 bases. V trimming: 1 base; J trimming: 0 bases; junction bases outside the gene matches: 4. Per germline, CDR1 SGHRS and CDR2 YFSETQ. CDR3 length equals 17 residues. CDR3 protein: CASSLMPSGSSYNEQFF. In DNA, the CDR3 is TGCGCCAGCAGCTTGATGCCTAGCGGGAGCTCCTACAATGAGCAGTTCTTC.

The genes are TRBV2 and TRBJ2-1; 8 bases map to TRBD2. V shed 2 bases, J shed 5 bases, and the junction held 5 bases outside the gene matches. The CDR3 spans 15 residues. Germline V CDR1 and CDR2: SNHLY, FYNNEI. The CDR3 nucleotides are TGTGCCAGCAGTGAACTAGCGGGCGCTGACAATGAGCAGTTCTTC. It yields the protein CASSELAGADNEQFF.

The V gene is TRBV2, the J gene TRBJ2-1; 8 nucleotides line up with TRBD2. Germline-derived CDR1 and CDR2 are SNHLY and FYNNEI. Germline trimming cut 2 bases from V and 0 bases from J; bases unmatched to any gene: 6. The CDR3 contains 17 residues. This CDR3 reads CASSETGTSGSYNEQFF. The CDR3 DNA is TGTGCCAGCAGTGAAACAGGAACTAGCGGCTCCTACAATGAGCAGTTCTTC.

V and J are TRBV19 and TRBJ2-7, with 8 bases lining up with TRBD2. Looked up from germline, CDR1 is LNHDA and CDR2 is SQIVND (reference sequence). The CDR3 is made up of 13 amino acids. After removal of 2 bases from V and 7 bases from J, the junction contained 4 bases not matched to a gene. This CDR3 is CASSIMGTREQYF. The CDR3 coding sequence is TGTGCCAGTAGTATAATGGGGACTAGAGAGCAGTACTTC.